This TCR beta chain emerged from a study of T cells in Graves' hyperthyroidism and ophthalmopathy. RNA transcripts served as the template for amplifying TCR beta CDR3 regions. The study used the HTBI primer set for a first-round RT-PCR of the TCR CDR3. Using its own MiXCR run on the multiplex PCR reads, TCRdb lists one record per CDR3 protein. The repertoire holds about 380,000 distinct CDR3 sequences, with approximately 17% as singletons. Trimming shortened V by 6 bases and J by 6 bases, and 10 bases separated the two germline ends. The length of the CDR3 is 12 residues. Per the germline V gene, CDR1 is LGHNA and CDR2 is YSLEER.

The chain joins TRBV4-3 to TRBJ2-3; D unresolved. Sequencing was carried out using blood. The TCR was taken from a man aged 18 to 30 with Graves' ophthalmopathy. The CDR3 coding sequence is TGCGCCAGCAGTCTACCGCTGGATACGCAGTATTTT. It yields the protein CASSLPLDTQYF.